These 31 T cell receptor beta chains were all obtained from the same sample, sequenced in a study of T cells after posttransplantation cyclophosphamide. The method was immunoSEQ multiplex PCR; TCRdb's version includes in-frame clones alone and lacks a portion of them. The table lists roughly 18,000 clones, over 80% of them singletons. What was sequenced was memory CD4+ T cells sorted from blood. The receptors originated from a man aged 30 to 45 in good health and a related stem cell transplant donor.

J is TRBJ2-4 and V is TRBV25-1; 8 bases are shared with TRBD2. CDR1 MGHDK and CDR2 SYGVNS come from the germline V gene. V lost 1 base, J lost 7 bases, and 12 bases stayed unmatched. This CDR3 is built from 17 residues. The CDR3 DNA reads as TGTGCCAGCAGTGAATCGGGAGGGACGAGGGCCGTGAACATTCAGTACTTC. It translates to CASSESGGTRAVNIQYF.

The genes are TRBV14 and TRBJ2-7; D is undetermined. CDR3 size: 12 residues. The V gene lost 2 bases and the J gene lost 6 bases, with 8 bases spanning the gap. Germline CDR1 and CDR2: SGHDN and FVKESK. CDR3 region: CASSQSVFEQYF. The CDR3 region has the DNA TGTGCCAGCAGCCAATCGGTGTTCGAGCAGTACTTC.

This clone was observed a few times. The rearrangement links TRBV10-3 to TRBJ1-2, with 7 bases identical to TRBD1. The CDR3 sequence is 15 residues long. CDR1 and CDR2 from the germline V gene are ENHRY and SYGVKD. The J segment lost 7 bases and the V segment lost 6 bases, leaving 14 bases of the junction unmatched. CDR3 sequence (DNA): TGTGCCATCAGGGGACAGACTCCCGGAGGTGGTGGCTACACCTTC. Translation gives CAIRGQTPGGGGYTF.

The genes are TRBV25-1 and TRBJ2-3; D might be TRBD2 (5 bases). Germline V gives CDR1 MGHDK, CDR2 SYGVNS. There are 15 residues in the CDR3. Between the trimmed V and J ends, which lost 3 bases and 5 bases, there was a span of 15 bases. CDR3 DNA sequence: TGTGCCAGCAGTGATCCCTCGAGGGTGGGAGATACGCAGTATTTT. It encodes CASSDPSRVGDTQYF.

This clone was observed a single time. Other DNA variants within this sample encode the same CDR3. The rearrangement links TRBV19 to TRBJ1-6; tentatively, D is TRBD1 (5 bases). In germline, CDR1 is LNHDA, CDR2 SQIVND (reference sequence). V lost 3 bases, J lost 1 base, and 7 bases lay in between. This CDR3 is 15 amino acids long. The CDR3 protein is CASSIGGSYNSPLHF. DNA for the CDR3: TGTGCCAGTAGTATCGGGGGTTCCTATAATTCACCCCTCCACTTT.

The sample holds a few counts of this clone. This chain links TRBV5-1 with TRBJ1-6, with 8 bases aligning to TRBD1. Trimming removed 4 bases from V and 6 bases from J; junction bases left unmatched: 12. This CDR3 spans 17 amino acids. Per germline, CDR1 SGHRS and CDR2 YFSETQ. The CDR3: CASSRSTGVPFNSPLHF. In DNA form, the CDR3 reads TGCGCCAGCAGCCGATCGACAGGGGTGCCCTTTAATTCACCCCTCCACTTT.

V is TRBV19 and J is TRBJ1-2; D not resolved. Deletions cut 5 bases from V and 7 bases from J, with 11 bases between. The CDR3 totals 12 residues. From germline, CDR1 is LNHDA and CDR2 SQIVND (reference sequence). The CDR3 sequence: CASSSRGGGYTF. The CDR3 DNA follows: TGTGCCAGTAGTTCCCGCGGCGGTGGCTACACCTTC.

This clone has more than one count but fewer than ten. The gene calls are TRBV11-3 and TRBJ2-2, with D tentatively TRBD1 (6 bases). V was pared by 1 base and J by 4 bases, with 7 bases between. Germline V gene lookup returns CDR1 SGHNT and CDR2 YENEEA. The CDR3 runs to 14 residues. CDR3: CASSLGQVTGELFF. The CDR3 DNA reads as TGTGCCAGCAGCTTAGGACAGGTCACCGGGGAGCTGTTTTTT.

In DNA, the CDR3 is TGTGCCAGCAGCCACGGACAGTCACATTCACCCCTCCACTTT. Protein: CASSHGQSHSPLHF. This chain connects TRBV5-6 to TRBJ1-6; possibly TRBD1 for D (6 bases). V dropped 4 bases and J dropped 8 bases, with 13 bases sitting between them. The germline V gene encodes CDR1 SGHDT and CDR2 YYEEEE. The CDR3 is 14 amino acids. Looking up the rest from reference TRBV5-6 and TRBJ1-6 gives the full variable domain: DAGVTQSPTHLIKTRGQQVTLRCSPKSGHDTVSWYQQALGQGPQFIFQYYEEEERQRGNFPDRFSGHQFPNYSSELNVNALLLGDSALYLCASSHGQSHSPLHFGNGTRLTVT.

The rearrangement joins TRBV19 to TRBJ2-5; tentative D call: TRBD1 (5 bases). The ends were cut back, 4 bases at V and 5 bases at J, with 11 bases in the middle. This CDR3 is 13 amino acids long. Germline V CDR1 and CDR2: LNHDA, SQIVND (reference sequence). Here the CDR3 reads CASSTGRWETQYF. Written as DNA, the CDR3 is TGTGCCAGTAGTACAGGGCGATGGGAGACCCAGTACTTC.

This clone showed up just a few times. V gene TRBV18 combines with J gene TRBJ1-1; TRBD1 matches 7 bases. This CDR3 comprises 12 residues. Per the germline V gene, CDR1 is KGHSH and CDR2 is LQKENI. The V and J ends lost 3 bases and 8 bases, in that order; junction bases with no gene match: 3. The CDR3 nucleotides are TGTGCCAGCTCACCCCAGGGGGAGGAAGCTTTCTTT. It codes for CASSPQGEEAFF. The full variable domain, rest sourced from reference TRBV18 and TRBJ1-1, is NAGVMQNPRHLVRRRGQEARLRCSPMKGHSHVYWYRQLPEEGLKFMVYLQKENIIDESGMPKERFSAEFPKEGPSILRIQQVVRGDSAAYFCASSPQGEEAFFGQGTRLTVV.

The rearrangement links TRBV28 to TRBJ2-1; TRBD1 matches 10 bases. V dropped 5 bases and J dropped 0; count of bases not matched to a gene: 4. Germline V gene sequence: CDR1 MDHEN, CDR2 SYDVKM. The CDR3 contains 16 residues. CDR3 DNA: TGTGCCAGCAGTGTCGGACAGGGGGGCTCCTACAATGAGCAGTTCTTC. Translated: CASSVGQGGSYNEQFF. Supplemented by reference TRBV28 and TRBJ2-1, the full variable domain reads DVKVTQSSRYLVKRTGEKVFLECVQDMDHENMFWYRQDPGLGLRLIYFSYDVKMKEKGDIPEGYSVSREKKERFSLILESASTNQTSMYLCASSVGQGGSYNEQFFGPGTRLTVL.

This chain joins TRBV28 and TRBJ1-2; TRBD1 matches 10 bases. The germline V gene has CDR1 MDHEN and CDR2 SYDVKM. The CDR3 is 14 residues long. V trimming: 6 bases; J trimming: 8 bases; junction bases outside the gene matches: 9. CDR3 residues: CASSDGQGGRGYTF. CDR3 coding DNA: TGTGCCAGCAGCGATGGACAGGGGGGGCGCGGCTACACCTTC.

J is TRBJ2-7 and V is TRBV5-1; 9 nucleotides match TRBD1. CDR3 length equals 13 residues. J was trimmed by 6 bases and V by 8 bases; bases with no gene match: 9. Per germline, CDR1 SGHRS and CDR2 YFSETQ. CDR3 in amino acids: CASRPGTGSEQYF. The DNA for the CDR3 is TGCGCCAGTCGACCCGGGACAGGGTCCGAGCAGTACTTC.

The CDR3 sequence: CASSFNSIQETQYF. The CDR3 region has the DNA TGTGCCAGCAGCTTTAATAGCATCCAAGAGACCCAGTACTTC. V and J are TRBV11-2 and TRBJ2-5; unclear D gene. The CDR3 spans 14 residues. The germline V gene encodes CDR1 SGHAT and CDR2 FQNNGV. V was trimmed by 3 bases and J by 1 base, leaving 9 bases between them.

The chain uses TRBV9 and TRBJ2-1; D call uncertain. CDR1 and CDR2 (germline): SGDLS, YYNGEE. Between the trimmed V and J ends, which lost 3 bases and 6 bases, there was a span of 16 bases. The CDR3 sequence is 15 residues long. CDR3 sequence (DNA): TGTGCCAGCAGCGCGACCGGGTCTCCGATCAATGAGCAGTTCTTC. It encodes CASSATGSPINEQFF.

The V gene is TRBV9, the J gene TRBJ1-6; no clear D. The CDR3 totals 15 residues. Germline V gene data show CDR1 as SGDLS and CDR2 as YYNGEE. V gave up 4 bases and J gave up 7 bases, with 15 bases separating them. DNA of the CDR3: TGTGCCAGCAGCCCCCGAGCCGGAGGCAATTCACCCCTCCACTTT. Protein: CASSPRAGGNSPLHF. Full variable domain (rest looked up from reference TRBV9 and TRBJ1-6): DSGVTQTPKHLITATGQRVTLRCSPRSGDLSVYWYQQSLDQGLQFLIQYYNGEERAKGNILERFSAQQFPDLHSELNLSSLELGDSALYFCASSPRAGGNSPLHFGNGTRLTVT.

This chain links TRBV5-1 with TRBJ1-1; TRBD1 might be the D (6 bases). The CDR3 has 14 amino acids. From germline, CDR1 is SGHRS and CDR2 YFSETQ. V lost 3 bases and J lost 0, with 9 bases in between. The CDR3 spells CASSSGHLNTEAFF. CDR3 coding DNA: TGCGCCAGCAGCTCGGGACACCTGAACACTGAAGCTTTCTTT.

The chain employs TRBV9 and TRBJ1-2, with a tentative D call TRBD1 (5 bases). V lost 2 bases and J 4 bases, leaving 9 bases between the germline ends. Germline V CDR1 and CDR2: SGDLS, YYNGEE. This CDR3 is 13 amino acids long. DNA for the CDR3: TGTGCCAGCAGCGTCGGGGGGACCTATGGCTACACCTTC. Translating it yields CASSVGGTYGYTF.

The chain combines TRBV28 with TRBJ1-1; 9 bases are a match to TRBD1. The length of the CDR3 is 16 residues. V shed 5 bases and J 1 base; nucleotides not matched to a gene: 8. Per germline, CDR1 MDHEN and CDR2 SYDVKM. The CDR3 spells CASSRTGGRGNTEAFF. As DNA, the CDR3 is TGTGCCAGCAGTCGCACAGGGGGCAGGGGGAACACTGAAGCTTTCTTT.

The rearrangement joins TRBV10-2 to TRBJ2-3, with D unresolved. Germline CDR1 reads WSHSY; CDR2 reads SAAADI. The CDR3 is 15 amino acids. Trimming took 2 bases from V and 3 from J, leaving 12 bases between them. Here the CDR3 DNA reads TGCGCCAGCAGTGAGCCCAGGCACCGGACAGATACGCAGTATTTT. It is translated as CASSEPRHRTDTQYF.

This chain connects TRBV9 to TRBJ2-1; TRBD1 aligns across 9 bases. Germline V gives CDR1 SGDLS, CDR2 YYNGEE. V lost 3 bases to trimming and J lost 4 bases; unmatched junction nucleotides: 8. This CDR3 is 16 amino acids long. Written as DNA, the CDR3 is TGTGCCAGCAGCGCGCCGGGACAGGGCGCGTACAATGAGCAGTTCTTC. Translating it yields CASSAPGQGAYNEQFF.

Regarding this clone: Relative to the germline gene, one junction end is altered; a read error may explain this. The CDR3 loop is CASSKALMSDEQFF. In DNA form, the CDR3 reads TGTGCCAGCAGTAAAGCATTGATGAGCGATGAGCAGTTCTTC. The genes are TRBV2 and TRBJ2-1; D gene uncertain. CDR3 length: 14 residues. Germline V gene data show CDR1 as SNHLY and CDR2 as FYNNEI.

The V call is TRBV7-9, the J call TRBJ2-1; 9 bases map to TRBD2. CDR3 length equals 16 residues. The V segment lost 5 bases and the J segment 2 bases; nucleotides outside the gene matches: 7. The germline V gene has CDR1 SEHNR and CDR2 FQNEAQ (reference sequence). The CDR3 here is CASSTASGVTYNEQFF. DNA for the CDR3: TGTGCCAGCAGCACAGCTAGCGGGGTAACCTACAATGAGCAGTTCTTC.

This chain links TRBV28 with TRBJ1-4, with D maybe TRBD1 (6 bases). This CDR3 region has 14 residues. The germline CDR1 and CDR2 sequences are MDHEN and SYDVKM. Between the trimmed V and J ends, which lost 4 bases and 5 bases, there was a span of 11 bases. CDR3 in DNA: TGTGCCAGCAGTTCGACAGGACCAAATGAAAAACTGTTTTTT. Amino acids: CASSSTGPNEKLFF.

The chain couples TRBV6-1 to TRBJ1-1, with 9 bases identical to TRBD1. V gave up 4 bases and J gave up 2 bases; unmatched junction bases: 5. CDR1 and CDR2 from the germline V gene are MNHNS and SASEGT. There are 15 residues in the CDR3. The CDR3 loop reads CASSATTGGNTEAFF. CDR3 DNA sequence: TGTGCCAGCAGTGCGACTACAGGGGGCAACACTGAAGCTTTCTTT.

J is TRBJ2-7 and V is TRBV28, with 8 bases matching TRBD1. After removal of 3 bases from V and 4 bases from J, the junction contained 11 bases not matched to a gene. The CDR3 is 16 amino acids. Germline values: CDR1 MDHEN, CDR2 SYDVKM. The CDR3, as DNA: TGTGCCAGCAGTTTGGCCGGGGCAGGGGGCGCTTACGAGCAGTACTTC. Translation: CASSLAGAGGAYEQYF.

The CDR3 spells CASSLEAGGTDTQYF. The CDR3 coding sequence is TGTGCCAGCAGCTTAGAAGCGGGGGGCACAGATACGCAGTATTTT. V gene TRBV11-2 combines with J gene TRBJ2-3, with TRBD2 matching 8 bases. CDR3 size: 15 residues. The V and J ends lost 0 bases and 1 base, in that order; junction bases with no gene match: 0. Per germline, CDR1 SGHAT and CDR2 FQNNGV.

Here the CDR3 DNA reads TGTGCCAGCAGCCAAGCCCGGGACAGGGGGGCCTACGAGCAGTACTTC. Translation gives CASSQARDRGAYEQYF. The chain couples TRBV4-2 to TRBJ2-7, with TRBD1 matching 11 bases. CDR3 size: 16 residues. V lost 1 base to trimming and J lost 2 bases; unmatched junction nucleotides: 4. Per the germline V gene, CDR1 is LGHNA and CDR2 is YNFKEQ.

This chain links TRBV9 with TRBJ1-6; D is ambiguous. The germline V gene encodes CDR1 SGDLS and CDR2 YYNGEE. The V end lost 0 bases, the J end lost 7 bases, and 8 bases lay between the germline ends. This CDR3 is built from 14 residues. The chain's CDR3 is CASSVEQKNSPLHF. The CDR3 nucleotides read TGTGCCAGCAGCGTAGAACAGAAGAATTCACCCCTCCACTTT. The whole variable domain, filled in from reference TRBV9 and TRBJ1-6, reads DSGVTQTPKHLITATGQRVTLRCSPRSGDLSVYWYQQSLDQGLQFLIQYYNGEERAKGNILERFSAQQFPDLHSELNLSSLELGDSALYFCASSVEQKNSPLHFGNGTRLTVT.

The rearrangement uses TRBV9 and TRBJ2-2, with 7 bases lining up with TRBD1. The germline CDR1 and CDR2 sequences are SGDLS and YYNGEE. The CDR3 contains 16 residues. V trimming: 5 bases; J trimming: 1 base; junction bases outside the gene matches: 8. In nucleotides, the CDR3 is TGTGCCAGCAGTCCCCTGGGGACAGTGAACACCGGGGAGCTGTTTTTT. It yields the protein CASSPLGTVNTGELFF.